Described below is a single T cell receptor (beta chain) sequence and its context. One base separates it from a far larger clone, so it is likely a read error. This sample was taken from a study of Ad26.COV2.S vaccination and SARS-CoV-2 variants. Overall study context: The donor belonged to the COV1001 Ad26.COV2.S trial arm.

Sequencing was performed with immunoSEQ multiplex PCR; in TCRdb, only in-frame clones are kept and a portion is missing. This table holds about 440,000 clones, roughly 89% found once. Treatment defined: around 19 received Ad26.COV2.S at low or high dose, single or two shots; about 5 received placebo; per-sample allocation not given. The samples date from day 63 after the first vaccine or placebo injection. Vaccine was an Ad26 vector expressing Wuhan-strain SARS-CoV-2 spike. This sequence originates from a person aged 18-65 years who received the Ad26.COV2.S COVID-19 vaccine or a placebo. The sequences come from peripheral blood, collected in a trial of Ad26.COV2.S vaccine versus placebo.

CDR3 DNA: TGTGCCAGCAGTTTAGCGGCCTACGAGCAGTACTTC. The encoded protein is CASSLAAYEQYF. The chain employs TRBV2 and TRBJ2-7, with a possible D match to TRBD2 (6 bases). Per germline, CDR1 SNHLY and CDR2 FYNNEI. The CDR3 runs 12 residues. Trimming took off 5 bases at V and 2 bases at J, with 7 bases between the two ends. Using reference TRBV2 and TRBJ2-7 for the parts outside the CDR3, the full variable domain is EPEVTQTPSHQVTQMGQEVILRCVPISNHLYFYWYRQILGQKVEFLVSFYNNEISEKSEIFDDQFSVERPDGSNFTLKIRSTKLEDSAMYFCASSLAAYEQYFGPGTRLTVT.